These 22 T cell receptor beta chains were all obtained from the same sample, sequenced in a study of cytomegalovirus exposure and HLA in healthy donors. A multiplex PCR was run with 60 Vbeta primers and 13 Jbeta primers. Sequencing used immunoSEQ multiplex PCR; TCRdb keeps in-frame clones, though not all of them. This listing includes roughly 50,000 clones. The sequencing sample was made of PBMCs. The receptors originated from a male donor in good health and CMV-seropositive.

The V and J genes are TRBV6-1 and TRBJ2-1; TRBD1 matches at 11 bases. J lost 16 bases, V lost 1 base, and 6 bases had no gene match. The CDR3 contains 13 residues. CDR1 and CDR2 (germline): MNHNS, SASEGT. The CDR3: CASSEEVGTGGFF. DNA for the CDR3: TGTGCCAGCAGTGAAGAAGTGGGGACAGGGGGTTTCTTC.

The genes are TRBV6-1 and TRBJ2-7; possible D gene TRBD2, 6 bases. Germline CDR1 and CDR2: MNHNS and SASEGT. V was pared by 4 bases and J by 6 bases, with 13 bases between. CDR3 length equals 13 residues. This CDR3 is CASSGRDSGEQYF. In nucleotides, the CDR3 is TGTGCCAGCAGTGGGCGGGACTCAGGCGAGCAGTACTTC.

The chain couples TRBV6-6 to TRBJ2-5; TRBD1 agrees at 9 bases. Trimming cost V 4 bases and J 3 bases; bases outside gene matches: 0. The V gene's germline CDR1 is MNHNY and CDR2 SVGAGI (reference sequence). This CDR3 region has 13 residues. The DNA of the CDR3 is TGTGCCAGCAGTTGGACAGGGGAAGAGACCCAGTACTTC. Encoded protein: CASSWTGEETQYF.

V gene TRBV2 combines with J gene TRBJ2-5; a possible D gene is TRBD2 (7 bases). The CDR3 contains 16 residues. Germline loops: CDR1 SNHLY, CDR2 FYNNEI. V lost 2 bases, J lost 4 bases, and 17 bases lay in between. The CDR3 nucleotides are TGTGCCAGCAGTGAAAGGTGGGGGGGGCGGATAGAGACCCAGTACTTC. Protein sequence: CASSERWGGRIETQYF.

The chain has TRBV28 and TRBJ1-1; TRBD1 matches at 7 bases. After removal of 6 bases from V and 1 base from J, the junction contained 8 bases not matched to a gene. Germline V gene data show CDR1 as MDHEN and CDR2 as SYDVKM. The CDR3 loop spans 15 amino acids. As DNA, the CDR3 is TGTGCCAGCAGACGAACGGACAGGTCGAACACTGAAGCTTTCTTT. This gives the protein CASRRTDRSNTEAFF.

The genes are TRBV28 and TRBJ2-5; 11 bases agree with TRBD2. Looked up from germline, CDR1 is MDHEN and CDR2 is SYDVKM. V was pared by 3 bases and J by 4 bases, with 4 bases of the junction left unmatched. This CDR3 contains 15 residues. For the CDR3, the DNA is TGTGCCAGCAGTTTCTTAGCGGGGGGGCTAGAGACCCAGTACTTC. It specifies CASSFLAGGLETQYF. Variable domain in full (rest from reference TRBV28 and TRBJ2-5): DVKVTQSSRYLVKRTGEKVFLECVQDMDHENMFWYRQDPGLGLRLIYFSYDVKMKEKGDIPEGYSVSREKKERFSLILESASTNQTSMYLCASSFLAGGLETQYFGPGTRLLVL.

Turning to this clone: This specimen includes other DNA sequences encoding the same CDR3. The V gene is TRBV4-2, the J gene TRBJ1-6, with D possibly being TRBD1 (6 bases). The CDR3 is 15 amino acids. Germline lookup yields CDR1 LGHNA and CDR2 YNFKEQ. Trimming removed 7 bases from V and 7 bases from J, with 17 bases in between. For the CDR3, the DNA is TGTGCCAGCACCCACCCGGGACAAGGAAATTCACCCCTCCACTTT. This translates into CASTHPGQGNSPLHF.

J is TRBJ2-4 and V is TRBV7-9, with a possible D match to TRBD2 (6 bases). The CDR3 has 15 residues. V dropped 1 base and J dropped 0 bases, with 7 bases sitting between them. The germline V gene encodes CDR1 SEHNR and CDR2 FQNEAQ (reference sequence). For the CDR3, the DNA is TGTGCCAGCAGCTTAGTCGGGGGAGCCAAAAACATTCAGTACTTC. Its translation is CASSLVGGAKNIQYF.

The J gene is TRBJ1-1, the V gene TRBV13, with D possibly matching TRBD1 (5 bases). The V end lost 5 bases, the J end lost 5 bases, and 15 bases lay between the germline ends. Germline CDR1 is PRHDT and CDR2 is FYEKMQ (reference sequence). CDR3 size: 14 residues. CDR3 protein: CASSGHGGGTEAFF. CDR3 bases: TGTGCCAGCAGCGGTCATGGGGGGGGGACTGAAGCTTTCTTT.

The CDR3 protein is CASSLGLAGVGELFF. In DNA, the CDR3 is TGCGCCAGCAGCTTGGGACTAGCGGGGGTCGGGGAGCTGTTTTTT. V usage is TRBV5-1 and J usage is TRBJ2-2; 12 nucleotides agree with TRBD2. The CDR3 spans 15 residues. J was trimmed by 7 bases and V by 0 bases; bases with no gene match: 1. CDR1 SGHRS and CDR2 YFSETQ come from the germline V gene.

As concerns this clone: The sample holds other DNA sequences that translate to the same CDR3. This chain links TRBV9 with TRBJ2-7; 13 bases map to TRBD2. J was trimmed by 3 bases and V by 4 bases; bases with no gene match: 10. The CDR3 loop spans 17 amino acids. From germline, CDR1 is SGDLS and CDR2 YYNGEE. CDR3 residues: CASSPGATSGGYYEQYF. The CDR3 nucleotides are TGTGCCAGCAGCCCAGGGGCGACTAGCGGGGGGTACTACGAGCAGTACTTC.

V and J are TRBV5-5 and TRBJ2-5, with D perhaps matching TRBD1 (5 bases). The closer fit of TRBJ2-7 to the DNA end suggests the J call may be wrong. The CDR3 is 15 amino acids. Germline lookup yields CDR1 SGHKS and CDR2 YYEKEE (reference sequence). CDR3 coding DNA: TGTGCCAGCAGTCGTACAGGAGACGTATCCTACGAGCAGTACTTC. Translation gives CASSRTGDVSYEQYF.

V and J are TRBV2 and TRBJ2-1; 8 bases fit TRBD1. Trimming took 6 bases from V and 6 from J; bases not matched to a gene: 7. The CDR3 has 14 residues. From germline, CDR1 is SNHLY and CDR2 FYNNEI. Written as DNA, the CDR3 is TGTGCCAGCAGAGGACAGGGTGCGTCCAATGAGCAGTTCTTC. Its translation is CASRGQGASNEQFF.

The chain links TRBV10-3 to TRBJ1-2; the D is unclear. V lost 7 bases to trimming and J lost 4 bases, with 7 bases between them. Germline CDR1 ENHRY, CDR2 SYGVKD. There are 11 residues in the CDR3. The CDR3 nucleotides read TGTGCCATCACGTCGGTCTATGGCTACACCTTC. Its translation: CAITSVYGYTF.

The chain carries TRBV25-1 and TRBJ1-3; 7 nucleotides line up with TRBD1. Germline V gene sequence: CDR1 MGHDK, CDR2 SYGVNS. This CDR3 contains 13 residues. V shed 5 bases and J 6 bases; nucleotides not matched to a gene: 4. CDR3 protein: CASSPQGINTIYF. The CDR3 DNA is TGTGCCAGCAGTCCACAGGGGATAAACACCATATATTTT.

CDR3 coding DNA: TGTGCCAGTAGTATAGTGGCGGGGCTCTACGAGCAGTACTTC. It codes for CASSIVAGLYEQYF. This chain uses TRBV19 with TRBJ2-5, with D perhaps matching TRBD2 (6 bases). The closer fit of TRBJ2-7 to the DNA end suggests the J call may be wrong. This CDR3 has 14 amino acids. Germline V lookup: CDR1 LNHDA, CDR2 SQIVND (reference sequence).

The V gene is TRBV9, the J gene TRBJ1-2; D may be TRBD1 (5 bases). The CDR3 is 12 amino acids. Deletions cut 4 bases from V and 7 bases from J, with 11 bases between. CDR1 is SGDLS and CDR2 is YYNGEE in the germline V gene. The CDR3 here is CASSRWGGGYTF. CDR3 coding DNA: TGTGCCAGCAGCCGGTGGGGCGGTGGCTACACCTTC.

V usage is TRBV7-9 and J usage is TRBJ2-5, with 7 nucleotides matching TRBD1. The CDR3 loop spans 15 amino acids. The germline V gene has CDR1 SEHNR and CDR2 FQNEAQ (reference sequence). Trimming took 2 bases from V and 2 from J; bases not matched to a gene: 5. DNA for the CDR3: TGTGCCAGCAGCTTACCGGGCAGGGGGCAAGAGACCCAGTACTTC. As protein: CASSLPGRGQETQYF.

The chain couples TRBV6-5 to TRBJ2-7, with 9 bases aligning to TRBD2. Germline V CDR1 and CDR2: MNHEY, SVGAGI. The junction had 7 bases not matched to a gene; V was cut back by 6 bases and J by 4 bases. The CDR3 spans 14 residues. The CDR3 loop is CASSPYSGGYEQYF. The CDR3 DNA reads TGTGCCAGCAGCCCCTATAGCGGGGGATACGAGCAGTACTTC.

The J gene is TRBJ2-1, the V gene TRBV7-9; 12 bases agree with TRBD2. There are 13 residues in the CDR3. Per germline, CDR1 SEHNR and CDR2 FQNEAQ (reference sequence). Unmatched junction bases numbered 6, after V lost 8 bases and J lost 10 bases. Here the CDR3 reads CASFGLAGLEQFF. In DNA, the CDR3 is TGTGCCAGCTTCGGACTAGCGGGGTTAGAGCAGTTCTTC.

The chain combines TRBV7-9 with TRBJ2-7; TRBD2 aligns across 12 bases. V was pared by 6 bases and J by 2 bases, with 2 bases of the junction left unmatched. Looked up from germline, CDR1 is SEHNR and CDR2 is FQNEAQ (reference sequence). CDR3 length: 14 residues. CDR3 in amino acids: CASSRTSGAYEQYF. DNA of the CDR3: TGTGCCAGCAGTCGGACTAGCGGGGCCTACGAGCAGTACTTC.

The rearrangement links TRBV2 to TRBJ1-5, with D possibly TRBD1 on 6 matching bases. V was clipped by 1 base and J by 9 bases, with 16 bases between them. The CDR3 is made up of 15 amino acids. Germline V lookup: CDR1 SNHLY, CDR2 FYNNEI. CDR3 coding DNA: TGTGCCAGCAGTGAAGGGCTGGGGGCAGGGCGGCCCCAGCATTTT. Protein: CASSEGLGAGRPQHF.